This T cell receptor (beta chain) was observed in a study of blood T cell repertoires in COVID-19. Libraries were prepared by immunoSEQ multiplex PCR; TCRdb keeps only in-frame clonotypes and omits some of them. The data show some 81,000 clones, with roughly 96% seen just once and approximately 4.3% held by the top ten. V shed 3 bases and J shed 8 bases, with 13 bases lying between them. Germline V gene data show CDR1 as LNHNV and CDR2 as YYDKDF (reference sequence). The CDR3 has 13 residues. The sequence was collected from a human donor with active COVID-19. The donor label of this sample is uncertain. The specimen sequenced was peripheral blood. The rearrangement joins TRBV15 to TRBJ1-1, with D perhaps matching TRBD1 (5 bases). The CDR3 loop reads CATSSQGRGEAFF. The CDR3 nucleotides are TGTGCCACCAGCAGTCAGGGCCGCGGAGAAGCTTTCTTT.